Given below is one TCR beta chain in context. Its antigen is as yet unknown. PCR was performed using 60 Vbeta and 13 Jbeta primers. Sequencing was performed with immunoSEQ multiplex PCR; in TCRdb, only in-frame clones are kept and a portion is missing. The repertoire includes under 130,000 clones, about 71% of them detected once, and around 3.3% sits in the top ten. This sample stems from a study of cytomegalovirus exposure and HLA in healthy donors. Looked up from germline, CDR1 is SGHRS and CDR2 is YFSETQ. The CDR3 is 16 amino acids. V shed 4 bases and J shed 0 bases, with 15 bases lying between them. Notes on the study in general: In presence/absence analyses, roughly uniform sequencing depth across donors was assumed. An analysis was carried out at a later point. It showed that HLA-associated TCR beta chains were more clonally expanded than equally common non-associated chains. The study labeled more than 150 TCR beta chains cytomegalovirus-associated.

Material for sequencing was PBMCs. The clonotype was recovered from a woman aged 45 to 65 in good health and CMV-seronegative. The chain links TRBV5-1 to TRBJ2-3; no definite D call. The CDR3 sequence is CASSQAIKSSTDTQYF. The CDR3 coding sequence is TGCGCCAGCAGCCAAGCTATAAAATCTAGCACAGATACGCAGTATTTT.